This TCR beta chain was identified in a study of blood T cell repertoires in COVID-19. Study background: From T cells, B-cell-depleted T cells, or PBMCs came the material, which was cDNA or gDNA.

Trimming removed 4 bases from V and 7 bases from J; junction bases left unmatched: 8. The CDR3 totals 14 residues. Germline CDR1 reads MNHEY; CDR2 reads SVGAGI. Produced via immunoSEQ multiplex PCR; TCRdb's table is partial and in-frame only. The table lists 75,000 to 85,000 clones, about 90% of them singletons, with approximately 5% in the top ten. This clonotype was sampled from a man aged 45 to 65 with active COVID-19. The rearrangement joins TRBV6-5 to TRBJ1-2, with 8 bases aligning to TRBD1. Source material: peripheral blood. CDR3 sequence (DNA): TGTGCCAGCAGTTGCCCGCAGGGGGCGTGTGGCTACACCTTC. Protein: CASSCPQGACGYTF.